This T cell receptor (beta chain) emerged from a study of T cells in Graves' hyperthyroidism and ophthalmopathy. Study at large: Upon initial diagnosis and before any treatment, peripheral blood was collected.

This CDR3 has 13 amino acids. Looked up from germline, CDR1 is LNHDA and CDR2 is SQIVND (reference sequence). Trimming stripped 8 bases from V and 1 base from J, with 11 bases between. As concerns this clonotype: What it binds is unknown.

RNA transcripts provided the source from which TCR beta CDR3 regions were amplified. The HTBI primer set was used in a first-round RT-PCR of the TCR CDR3. TCRdb ran MiXCR on the multiplex PCR reads and lists one entry per CDR3 protein. The repertoire holds 500,000 to 650,000 distinct CDR3 sequences, with about 20% as singletons. Study-wide points: In validation, the model predicted ophthalmopathy. These predictions came a median roughly 7.1 months before onset.

Sequencing was done on a sample of blood. The V and J genes are TRBV19 and TRBJ1-1; D gene uncertain. The sequence came from a middle-aged man with Graves' ophthalmopathy. DNA of the CDR3: TGTGCCAGTGGCGCTGGTAGGAACACTGAAGCTTTCTTT. Translation: CASGAGRNTEAFF.